This entry concerns a single TCR beta chain. This sample is drawn from a study of blood T cell repertoires in COVID-19. Study background: The United States, Italy and Spain supplied acute and convalescent COVID-19 samples. T cells, B-cell-depleted T cells, or PBMCs supplied cDNA or gDNA.

The V gene's germline CDR1 is SQVTM and CDR2 ANQGSEA. Trimming removed 6 bases at V and 3 bases at J, with 17 bases between. This CDR3 comprises 14 residues. Original data processing: It was from reference gene primer amplification that nucleated cell counts were estimated. Clones were read by immunoSEQ multiplex PCR, and TCRdb kept only the in-frame ones, dropping some. The D gene and trimming were derived from the DNA, and the V and J assignments and clone size from that table. Seen here are 400,000 to 550,000 clones, 80% to 90% observed once, and the top ten hold more than 4%. The chain employs TRBV29-1 and TRBJ1-1; D possibly corresponds to TRBD1 (6 bases). Material for sequencing was peripheral blood. The TCR originated in a woman between 25 and 40 years old with acute or convalescent COVID-19. The CDR3 DNA sequence: TGCAGCGTAGCGATACCACAGGGTTACACTGAAGCTTTCTTT. This codes for CSVAIPQGYTEAFF.